The rows below give T cell receptor beta chains drawn from one sample of a study of cytomegalovirus exposure and HLA in healthy donors. Clones were sequenced by immunoSEQ multiplex PCR, and TCRdb holds only the in-frame ones, with some missing. The repertoire has approximately 170,000 clones, roughly two thirds of them found once; the top ten carry about 2.9%. The sample comprised PBMCs. These receptors were obtained from a woman in her thirties or forties in good health and CMV-seropositive. Each CDR3 is given with its conserved first and last residue. Fields, in order: J gene, D gene, clone size, V gene, CDR3 protein, CDR3 DNA. A D gene is named only where the DNA matches it firmly. Rows may omit the clone size; those that give it use once, few, many or a size class.

TRBJ2-7 | . | . | TRBV6-8 | CASSYSEGVSYEQYF | TGTGCCAGCAGTTACTCAGAGGGGGTGTCCTACGAGCAGTACTTC
TRBJ1-2 | . | . | TRBV7-6 | CASSQQNYGYTF | TGTGCCAGCAGCCAACAGAACTATGGCTACACCTTC
TRBJ2-3 | . | . | TRBV7-2 | CASSLRLLTDTQYF | TGTGCCAGCAGCCTAAGACTCTTAACAGATACGCAGTATTTT
TRBJ2-5 | TRBD1 | once | TRBV6-1 | CASSVTGGLNQETQYF | TGTGCCAGCAGTGTTACAGGGGGCCTTAACCAAGAGACCCAGTACTTC
TRBJ2-1 | . | . | TRBV2 | CASSALLNTDEQFF | TGTGCCAGCAGTGCGCTACTAAATACGGATGAGCAGTTCTTC
TRBJ2-5 | . | few | TRBV10-3 | CAISQGLQETQYF | TGTGCCATCAGTCAGGGTCTCCAAGAGACCCAGTACTTC
TRBJ2-1 | TRBD2 | . | TRBV6-4 | CASRRSSGSFDEQFF | TGTGCCAGCAGGCGCTCTAGCGGGAGTTTCGATGAGCAGTTCTTC
TRBJ1-2 | TRBD1 | . | TRBV18 | CASSPPTGVGGYTF | TGTGCCAGCTCACCACCAACAGGGGTAGGTGGCTACACCTTC
TRBJ2-7 | . | . | TRBV7-8 | CASSLARGFDEQYF | TGTGCCAGCAGCTTAGCGCGGGGATTCGACGAGCAGTACTTC
TRBJ1-1 | TRBD1 | . | TRBV15 | CATSRGQGALTEAFF | TGTGCCACCAGCAGGGGTCAGGGGGCGCTTACTGAAGCTTTCTTT
TRBJ1-4 | TRBD1 | . | TRBV11-2 | CASSRWPRGRNEKLFF | TGTGCCAGCAGCCGATGGCCCAGGGGGCGAAATGAAAAACTGTTTTTT
TRBJ1-2 | TRBD1 | few | TRBV28 | CASRLQGHGYTF | TGTGCCAGCAGGCTACAGGGGCATGGCTACACCTTC
TRBJ2-5 | . | . | TRBV6-6 | CASRSGQTLETQYF | TGTGCCAGCAGGAGTGGGCAGACCCTGGAGACCCAGTACTTC
TRBJ2-3 | TRBD2 | few | TRBV5-1 | CASWGLPPDTDTQYF | TGCGCCAGCTGGGGACTACCACCAGACACAGATACGCAGTATTTT
TRBJ1-2 | TRBD1 | . | TRBV5-3 | CATTLDRESLNYGYTF | TGTGCCACAACCCTCGACAGGGAGAGCCTTAACTATGGCTACACCTTC
TRBJ2-3 | . | . | TRBV7-2 | CASSPDTRPHTQYF | TGTGCCAGCAGCCCGGACACGCGGCCCCATACGCAGTATTTT
TRBJ1-5 | . | . | TRBV7-2 | CASSPAHGGTSNQPQHF | TGTGCCAGCAGCCCAGCCCACGGGGGTACCAGCAATCAGCCCCAGCATTTT
TRBJ2-5 | TRBD2 | few | TRBV7-2 | CASSFTSGEETQYF | TGTGCCAGCAGCTTTACTAGCGGGGAAGAGACCCAGTACTTC
TRBJ1-2 | . | few | TRBV7-8 | CASTGGWEQGAGPYYGYTF | TGTGCCAGCACCGGGGGATGGGAACAAGGGGCTGGTCCCTACTATGGCTACACCTTC
TRBJ2-3 | . | few | TRBV7-2 | CASSLTSRGTDTQYF | TGTGCCAGCAGCTTAACTAGCAGGGGCACAGATACGCAGTATTTT
TRBJ2-3 | TRBD2 | once | TRBV5-6 | CASQAPVGGTSTDTQYF | TGTGCCAGCCAGGCTCCCGTGGGAGGGACGAGCACAGATACGCAGTATTTT
TRBJ2-3 | . | . | TRBV19 | CASSIVGTQKTQYF | TGTGCCAGTAGTATAGTCGGGACTCAGAAGACGCAGTATTTT
TRBJ1-1 | . | . | TRBV7-9 | CASSLVGAAEAFF | TGTGCCAGCAGCTTAGTGGGGGCCGCTGAAGCTTTCTTT
TRBJ2-5 | TRBD2 | . | TRBV10-3 | CAISELRASGLQETQYF | TGTGCCATCAGTGAGTTAAGGGCTAGCGGACTCCAAGAGACCCAGTACTTC
TRBJ2-3 | . | . | TRBV4-1 | CASSQAPGLGDTQYF | TGCGCCAGCAGCCAAGCCCCAGGGTTAGGAGATACGCAGTATTTT
TRBJ2-5 | . | . | TRBV19 | CASQQGSAETQYF | TGTGCCAGTCAACAGGGATCCGCGGAGACCCAGTACTTC
TRBJ2-1 | . | . | TRBV5-1 | CASSPARGYNEQFF | TGCGCCAGCAGCCCCGCGCGGGGTTACAATGAGCAGTTCTTC
TRBJ2-5 | . | . | TRBV28 | CASSSRVGETQYF | TGTGCCAGCAGTTCCAGGGTAGGAGAGACCCAGTACTTC
TRBJ1-4 | . | . | TRBV5-1 | CASSLERGEKLFF | TGCGCCAGCAGCTTGGAACGGGGTGAAAAACTGTTTTTT
TRBJ2-1 | . | few | TRBV5-6 | CASSPGQSSYNEQFF | TGTGCCAGCAGCCCCGGACAGAGCTCCTACAATGAGCAGTTCTTC
TRBJ1-1 | . | . | TRBV7-2 | CASSQDSREAFF | TGTGCCAGCAGCCAGGACAGCCGTGAAGCTTTCTTT
TRBJ1-2 | . | . | TRBV7-2 | CASSQGRTYGYTF | TGTGCCAGCAGCCAAGGGAGGACCTATGGCTACACCTTC
TRBJ2-1 | TRBD2 | . | TRBV7-2 | CASSPSGGEQFF | TGTGCCAGCAGCCCGAGCGGGGGTGAGCAGTTCTTC
TRBJ1-2 | . | few | TRBV7-2 | CASSSRGSNYGYTF | TGTGCCAGCAGCTCAAGGGGAAGCAACTATGGCTACACCTTC
TRBJ2-7 | . | . | TRBV4-2 | CASSQEASASYEQYF | TGTGCCAGCAGCCAAGAAGCTTCAGCTAGCTACGAGCAGTACTTC
TRBJ2-2 | . | once | TRBV7-9 | CASSLIWGQQNTGELFF | TGTGCCAGCAGCTTGATTTGGGGCCAACAGAACACCGGGGAGCTGTTTTTT
TRBJ1-1 | . | . | TRBV5-6 | CASSLLTIMNTEAFF | TGTGCCAGCAGCTTGCTGACAATTATGAACACTGAAGCTTTCTTT
TRBJ2-1 | . | once | TRBV15 | CATSREAHSYNEQFF | TGTGCCACCAGCAGGGAGGCCCACTCCTACAATGAGCAGTTCTTC
TRBJ1-5 | . | . | TRBV2 | CASSGQAFNQPQHF | TGTGCCAGCAGTGGGCAGGCCTTCAATCAGCCCCAGCATTTT
TRBJ2-7 | . | . | TRBV7-9 | CASSQGSYEQYF | TGTGCCAGCAGTCAGGGGTCGTACGAGCAGTACTTC
TRBJ2-3 | . | . | TRBV2 | CASSEQTSVLDTQYF | TGTGCCAGCAGTGAACAGACTAGTGTTCTCGATACGCAGTATTTT
TRBJ2-3 | TRBD1 | . | TRBV6-5 | CASSYGRTGALNF | TGTGCCAGCAGTTATGGTCGGACAGGGGCGTTAAACTTT
TRBJ2-4 | TRBD2 | . | TRBV6-5 | CASKVAGGRGNIQYF | TGTGCCAGCAAGGTAGCGGGGGGTCGAGGGAACATTCAGTACTTC
TRBJ2-1 | . | few | TRBV15 | CATSRTDRDYNEQFF | TGTGCCACCAGCAGAACGGACAGAGATTACAATGAGCAGTTCTTC
TRBJ2-2 | TRBD1 | . | TRBV19 | CASSIGPAGGNTGELFF | TGTGCCAGTAGTATAGGTCCGGCAGGGGGTAACACCGGGGAGCTGTTTTTT
TRBJ1-1 | . | once | TRBV19 | CASSSQAEGEAFF | TGTGCCAGTAGTTCTCAAGCTGAGGGTGAAGCTTTCTTT
TRBJ1-5 | . | . | TRBV27 | CASRGVWNQPQHF | TGTGCCAGCAGAGGGGTCTGGAATCAGCCCCAGCATTTT
TRBJ2-5 | TRBD2 | . | TRBV5-6 | CASSKLAGGRETQYF | TGTGCCAGCAGCAAACTAGCGGGAGGTCGAGAGACCCAGTACTTC
TRBJ2-1 | . | . | TRBV13 | CASSLGRGANEQFF | TGTGCCAGCAGCTTAGGACGGGGTGCCAATGAGCAGTTCTTC
TRBJ2-3 | TRBD2 | . | TRBV12-5 | CASGSGDGDTQYF | TGTGCTAGTGGAAGCGGGGACGGAGATACGCAGTATTTT
TRBJ2-7 | TRBD1 | . | TRBV6-5 | CAVQRQGAAEQYF | TGTGCCGTACAACGACAGGGGGCGGCCGAGCAGTACTTC
TRBJ2-3 | . | few | TRBV27 | CASSPLDFAREGDTQYF | TGTGCCAGCAGTCCCCTTGATTTCGCGCGGGAAGGAGATACGCAGTATTTT
TRBJ2-5 | . | . | TRBV4-3 | CASSQGWGAEETQYF | TGCGCCAGCAGCCAAGGTTGGGGCGCAGAAGAGACCCAGTACTTC
TRBJ1-1 | . | . | TRBV4-2 | CASSQDTGRDTEAFF | TGTGCCAGCAGCCAAGATACAGGGAGGGACACTGAAGCTTTCTTT
TRBJ1-2 | TRBD1 | . | TRBV5-1 | CASSPRTGGAGVYGYTF | TGCGCCAGCAGCCCTAGGACAGGGGGCGCAGGGGTTTATGGCTACACCTTC
TRBJ2-7 | . | . | TRBV9 | CASSEEALLDEQYF | TGTGCCAGCAGCGAGGAGGCGTTACTTGACGAGCAGTACTTC
TRBJ2-2 | . | few | TRBV7-9 | CASSPRQELFF | TGTGCCAGCAGCCCCAGACAGGAGCTGTTTTTT
TRBJ2-1 | . | . | TRBV27 | CASSLAGQLNNEQFF | TGTGCCAGCAGTTTAGCGGGACAGCTAAATAATGAGCAGTTCTTC